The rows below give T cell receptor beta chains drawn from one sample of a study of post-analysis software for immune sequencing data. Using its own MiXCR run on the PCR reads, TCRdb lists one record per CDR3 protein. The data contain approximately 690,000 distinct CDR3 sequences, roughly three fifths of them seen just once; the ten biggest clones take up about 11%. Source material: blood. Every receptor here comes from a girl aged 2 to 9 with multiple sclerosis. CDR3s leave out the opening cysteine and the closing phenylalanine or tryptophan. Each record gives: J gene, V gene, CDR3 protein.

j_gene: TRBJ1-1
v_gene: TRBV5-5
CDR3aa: ASSRTPGPPRGTEAF

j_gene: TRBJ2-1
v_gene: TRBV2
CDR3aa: ASSGQGTSYNEQF

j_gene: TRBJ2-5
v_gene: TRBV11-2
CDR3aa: ASSLRGRRQETQY

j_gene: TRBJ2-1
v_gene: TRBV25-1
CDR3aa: ASSATVGPGYNEQF

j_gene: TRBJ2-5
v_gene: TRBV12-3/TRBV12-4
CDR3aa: ASSLGRDSVSETQY

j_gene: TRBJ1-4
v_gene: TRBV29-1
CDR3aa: SVEAARTFRGEKLF

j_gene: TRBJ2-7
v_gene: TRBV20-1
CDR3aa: SARDDQRHYEQY

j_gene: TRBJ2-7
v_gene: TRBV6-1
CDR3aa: ASSEATWYSYEQY

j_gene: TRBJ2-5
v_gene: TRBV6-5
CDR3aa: ASSYNRNFQETQY

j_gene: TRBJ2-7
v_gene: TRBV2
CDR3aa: ASSEPSSGTSGTAYEQY

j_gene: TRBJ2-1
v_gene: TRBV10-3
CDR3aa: AINTGLAGYNEQF

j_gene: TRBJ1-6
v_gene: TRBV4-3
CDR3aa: ASSQTTGPYNSPLH

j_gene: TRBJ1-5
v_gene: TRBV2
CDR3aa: ASSVGQGLSNQPQH

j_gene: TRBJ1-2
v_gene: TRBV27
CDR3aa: ASKRPGQGYGYT

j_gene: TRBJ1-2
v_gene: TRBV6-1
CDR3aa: ASSEASGGGGYT

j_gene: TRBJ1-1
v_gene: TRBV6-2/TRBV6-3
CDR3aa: ASSYRSRGDTEAF

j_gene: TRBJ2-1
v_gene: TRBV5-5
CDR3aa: ASSDGQFYNEQF

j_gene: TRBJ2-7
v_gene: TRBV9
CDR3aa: ASSVARVTYEQY

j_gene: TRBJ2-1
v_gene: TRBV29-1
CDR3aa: SVAETGVDNEQF

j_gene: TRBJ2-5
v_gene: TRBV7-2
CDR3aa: ASSRRPGQGASETQY

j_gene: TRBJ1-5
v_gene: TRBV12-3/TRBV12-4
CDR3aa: ASSLGVGTGVEPQH

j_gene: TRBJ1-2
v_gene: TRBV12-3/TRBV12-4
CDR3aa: ASSLFAGNYGYT

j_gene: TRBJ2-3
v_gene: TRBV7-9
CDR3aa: ASSWGTNTDTQY

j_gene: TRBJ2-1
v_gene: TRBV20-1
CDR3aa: SAREGSTYNEQF

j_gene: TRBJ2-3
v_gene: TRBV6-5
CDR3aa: ASSYMQGTDTQY

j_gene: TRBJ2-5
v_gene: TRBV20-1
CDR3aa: SARRFGREAQY

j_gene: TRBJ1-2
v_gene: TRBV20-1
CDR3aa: SARERDPEGYT

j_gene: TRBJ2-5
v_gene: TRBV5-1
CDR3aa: ASSLDRRVQETQY

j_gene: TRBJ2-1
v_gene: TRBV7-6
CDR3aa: ASSSKVGRGGLDEQF

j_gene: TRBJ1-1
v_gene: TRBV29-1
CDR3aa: SVEVNSNTEAF

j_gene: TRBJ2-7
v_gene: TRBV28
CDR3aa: ASSRRGREWNYEQY

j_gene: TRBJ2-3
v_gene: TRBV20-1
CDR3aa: SARDPDRDTQY

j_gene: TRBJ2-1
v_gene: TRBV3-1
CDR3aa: ASSQDGGQLNEQF

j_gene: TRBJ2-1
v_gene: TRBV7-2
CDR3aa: ASSRRRAGGSNEQF

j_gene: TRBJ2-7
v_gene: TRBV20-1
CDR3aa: SASTDFTGDYEQY

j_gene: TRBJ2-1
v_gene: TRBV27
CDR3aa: ASSLSIGAGSYNEQF

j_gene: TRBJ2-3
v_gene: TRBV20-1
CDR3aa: SAILGSDGDTQY

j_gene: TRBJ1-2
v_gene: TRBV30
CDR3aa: AWRASYGYT

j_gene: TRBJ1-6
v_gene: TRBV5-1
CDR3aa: ASSLDQGPLH

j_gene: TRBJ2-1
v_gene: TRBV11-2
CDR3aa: ASSLRANSYNEQF

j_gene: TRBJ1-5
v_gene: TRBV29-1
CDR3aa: SVAGLRGPQH

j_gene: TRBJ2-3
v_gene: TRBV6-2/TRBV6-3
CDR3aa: ASSSDRVFHQGY

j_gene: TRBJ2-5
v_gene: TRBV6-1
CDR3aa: ASSRRTGVRSQETQY

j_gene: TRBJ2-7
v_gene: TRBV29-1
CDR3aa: SVLGLVGEQY

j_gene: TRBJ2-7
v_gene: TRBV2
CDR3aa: ASRTGVGASSSAYEQY

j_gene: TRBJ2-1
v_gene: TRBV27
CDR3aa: ASSLSFGFNEQF

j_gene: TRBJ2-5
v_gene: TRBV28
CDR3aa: ANARRNQETQY

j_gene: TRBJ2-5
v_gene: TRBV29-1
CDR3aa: SVDAGTDIHQETQY

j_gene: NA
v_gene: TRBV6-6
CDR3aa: ASSPNWKAYEQY

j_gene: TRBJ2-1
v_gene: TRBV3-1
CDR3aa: ASSRLLADRYNEQF

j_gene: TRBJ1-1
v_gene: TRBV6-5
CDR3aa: ASRAQGAQGEAF

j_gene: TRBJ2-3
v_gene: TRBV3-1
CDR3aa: ASSPGLERTDTQY

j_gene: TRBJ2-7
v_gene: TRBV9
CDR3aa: ASAPGQGPYEQY

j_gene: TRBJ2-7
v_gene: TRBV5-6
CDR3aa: ASSASGTGWYEQY

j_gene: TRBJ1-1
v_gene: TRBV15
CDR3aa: ATATANTEAF

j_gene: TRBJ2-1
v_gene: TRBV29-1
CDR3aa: SVGLAGGSEQF

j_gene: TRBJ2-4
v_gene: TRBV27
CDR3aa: ASSLTGEVRAKNIQY

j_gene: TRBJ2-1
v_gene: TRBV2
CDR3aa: ASSDGQGSLQF